The sample holds one count of the clone carrying this T cell receptor beta chain. From germline, CDR1 is SGHDT and CDR2 YYEEEE. The CDR3 is made up of 13 amino acids. The V end was cut by 7 bases, the J end by 6 bases, with 14 bases between. These data belong to a study of blood T cell repertoires in COVID-19. Across the whole study: Collection of acute and convalescent COVID-19 samples took place in the United States, Italy and Spain. T cells, B-cell-depleted T cells, or PBMCs supplied cDNA or gDNA.

In the study's own analysis: Amplification of reference gene primers was used by the study to estimate nucleated cell counts. The method was immunoSEQ multiplex PCR; TCRdb's version includes in-frame clones alone and lacks a portion of them. The DNA was the basis for D and trimming; V, J and clone size are from that table. The sample gives fewer than 25,000 clones, about nine tenths of which show up once; around 3.1% is in the top ten. Sequenced material: peripheral blood. The chain uses TRBV5-6 and TRBJ1-3; D remains unclear. The receptor's source is a woman between 65 and 79 years old with active COVID-19. The chain's CDR3 is CASGGQNLNTIYF. The DNA of the CDR3 is TGTGCCAGCGGTGGTCAGAACCTAAACACCATATATTTT.